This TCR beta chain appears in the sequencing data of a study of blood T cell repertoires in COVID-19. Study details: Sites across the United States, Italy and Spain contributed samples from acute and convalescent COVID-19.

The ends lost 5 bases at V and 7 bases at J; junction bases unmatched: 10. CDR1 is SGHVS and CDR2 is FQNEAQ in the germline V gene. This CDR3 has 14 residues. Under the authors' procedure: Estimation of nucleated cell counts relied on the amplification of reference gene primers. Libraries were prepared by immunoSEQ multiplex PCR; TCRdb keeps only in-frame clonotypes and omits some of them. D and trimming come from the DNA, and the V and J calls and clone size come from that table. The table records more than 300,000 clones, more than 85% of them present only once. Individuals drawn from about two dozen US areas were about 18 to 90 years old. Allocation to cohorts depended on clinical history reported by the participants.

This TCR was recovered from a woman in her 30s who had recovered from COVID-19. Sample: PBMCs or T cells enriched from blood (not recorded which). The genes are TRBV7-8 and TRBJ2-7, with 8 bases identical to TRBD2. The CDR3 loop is CASSPVLSGIEQYF. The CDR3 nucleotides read TGTGCCAGCAGCCCAGTGCTTAGCGGGATAGAGCAGTACTTC.